These 31 T cell receptor beta chains came from one sample sequenced in a study of early T cells in non-severe SARS-CoV-2 infection. TCRdb re-called the 5' RACE reads with MiXCR, one entry per CDR3 protein. The sample includes under 30,000 distinct CDR3 sequences, about 5.3% seen only once; the top ten take approximately 23%. Source material: whole blood. These receptors were obtained from an adult who was a healthcare worker with PCR-confirmed SARS-CoV-2 infection or an uninfected control (not recorded which).

In its sample, this clonotype was seen many times. This rearrangement joins TRBV20-1 to TRBJ2-5; 9 bases fit TRBD2. Trimming cost V 3 bases and J 6 bases; bases outside gene matches: 8. Germline V CDR1 and CDR2: DFQATT, SNEGSKA (reference sequence). The CDR3 sequence is 14 residues long. In DNA form, the CDR3 reads TGCAGTGCTAGTCCCGGGACTAGCCTGAAGACCCAGTACTTC. Its translation: CSASPGTSLKTQYF.

This chain uses TRBV27 with TRBJ1-1; no firm D call. Trimming pared 6 bases from V and 1 base from J, leaving 12 bases between. CDR3 size: 14 residues. In germline, CDR1 is MNHEY, CDR2 SMNVEV (reference sequence). The CDR3 DNA reads as TGTGCCAGCAGCCCGGTGGGGTCGAACACTGAAGCTTTCTTT. Translation gives CASSPVGSNTEAFF.

This clonotype came up many times. J is TRBJ2-3 and V is TRBV29-1; D not certain. Trimming pared 5 bases from V and 3 bases from J, leaving 3 bases between. CDR1 is SQVTM and CDR2 is ANQGSEA in the germline V gene. The CDR3 covers 10 residues. For the CDR3, the DNA is TGCAGCGTTACAACAGATACGCAGTATTTT. Amino acids: CSVTTDTQYF.

This clonotype was counted at least ten times. V usage is TRBV7-9 and J usage is TRBJ1-2; TRBD1 matches at 11 bases. The CDR3 consists of 16 residues. With V trimmed by 5 bases and J by 8 bases, 13 bases remained unmatched. Germline V lookup: CDR1 SEHNR, CDR2 FQNEAQ (reference sequence). CDR3 amino acids: CASSPVGQGASVGYTF. The DNA for the CDR3 is TGTGCCAGCAGCCCCGTCGGACAGGGGGCCAGCGTAGGCTACACCTTC.

This clonotype occurred many times. This chain connects TRBV20-1 to TRBJ2-1; D unclear. Germline V gene sequence: CDR1 DFQATT, CDR2 SNEGSKA (reference sequence). Trimming removed 0 bases from V and 8 bases from J, with 17 bases in between. The CDR3 has 15 residues. The CDR3 region has the DNA TGCAGTGCTAGAGACCCCTTGGGCCCGGGCGATGAGCAGTTCTTC. Amino acids: CSARDPLGPGDEQFF.

This clonotype was counted many times. J is TRBJ1-5 and V is TRBV29-1, with D perhaps TRBD1 (5 bases). The germline gives CDR1 SQVTM, CDR2 ANQGSEA. V was cut by 7 bases and J by 6 bases, with 13 bases left in between. The CDR3 extends over 12 amino acids. The CDR3 sequence is CSGGDSGQPQHF. The CDR3 DNA reads as TGCAGCGGTGGGGACTCCGGTCAGCCCCAGCATTTT.

The gene calls are TRBV6-1 and TRBJ2-6; TRBD1 might be the D (5 bases). The CDR3 consists of 15 residues. Trimming removed 4 bases at V and 1 base at J, with 8 bases between. CDR1 is MNHNS, CDR2 SASEGT, per germline. The CDR3 bases are TGTGCCAGCAGTGTCCAGGGTTCTGGGGCCAACGTCCTGACTTTC. Translating gives CASSVQGSGANVLTF.

This clonotype came up many times. This chain uses TRBV15 with TRBJ1-5; D unresolved. Germline V gives CDR1 LNHNV, CDR2 YYDKDF (reference sequence). The V end was cut by 0 bases, the J end by 3 bases, with 9 bases between. The CDR3 has 15 amino acids. In DNA, the CDR3 is TGTGCCACCAGCAGAGACCCCCGGATCAATCAGCCCCAGCATTTT. Its translation is CATSRDPRINQPQHF.

This chain uses TRBV12-3 or TRBV12-4 with TRBJ2-3; TRBD2 matches 7 bases. V was pared by 5 bases and J by 2 bases, with 7 bases of the junction left unmatched. This CDR3 region has 15 residues. The CDR3 loop is CASSNPRGDTDTQYF. The CDR3 bases are TGTGCCAGCAGTAACCCTCGGGGGGACACAGATACGCAGTATTTT.

In this sample, this clonotype turned up many times. The chain's CDR3 is CSAGRVDEQFF. CDR3 sequence (DNA): TGCAGTGCTGGCCGGGTTGATGAGCAGTTCTTC. This chain joins TRBV20-1 and TRBJ2-1; the D is unclear. Germline CDR1 DFQATT, CDR2 SNEGSKA (reference sequence). The CDR3 runs to 11 residues. V gave up 5 bases and J gave up 8 bases, with 10 bases separating them.

The sample holds many counts of this clonotype. The chain carries TRBV30 and TRBJ2-2; a possible D gene is TRBD2 (8 bases). This CDR3 is 15 amino acids long. V was pared by 3 bases and J by 0 bases, with 11 bases between. Germline assignment: CDR1 GTSNPN and CDR2 SVGIG (reference sequence). The CDR3 DNA sequence: TGTGCCTGGAGCGGGAGGGGGCCGAACACCGGGGAGCTGTTTTTT. Its protein product is CAWSGRGPNTGELFF. Together with reference TRBV30 and TRBJ2-2, the CDR3 gives the full variable domain: SQTIHQWPATLVQPVGSPLSLECTVEGTSNPNLYWYRQAAGRGLQLLFYSVGIGQISSEVPQNLSASRPQDRQFILSSKKLLLSDSGFYLCAWSGRGPNTGELFFGEGSRLTVL.

In its sample, this clonotype was seen many times. At one boundary the junction diverges from the germline segment, which might be a read error. The chain combines TRBV12-3 or TRBV12-4 with TRBJ1-1, with D uncertain. The CDR3 spans 13 residues. The CDR3 coding sequence is TGTGCCAGCAGTCTAGCCAGAACGGGTGAAGCTTTCTTT. Protein: CASSLARTGEAFF.

To note about this clonotype: Since a much larger clone is just one base distant, this may be a read error. The gene calls are TRBV5-1 and TRBJ2-2; possibly TRBD2 for D (6 bases). Germline V gives CDR1 SGHRS, CDR2 YFSETQ. The CDR3 covers 14 residues. CDR3 DNA: TGCGCCAGCTCTCGGGACTCTCTGACCGGGGAGCCGTTTTTT. Its translation is CASSRDSLTGEPFF.

In its sample, this clonotype ranks as medium-sized. The chain joins TRBV7-2 to TRBJ2-1, with D perhaps matching TRBD2 (5 bases). CDR3 length: 15 amino acids. Trimming removed 1 base at V and 0 bases at J, with 7 bases between. CDR1 is SGHTA and CDR2 is FQGNSA in the germline V gene. This chain's CDR3 is CASSLERNSYNEQFF. CDR3 bases: TGTGCCAGCAGCTTAGAGCGGAACTCCTACAATGAGCAGTTCTTC.

This clonotype was seen more than once but under ten times. The chain has TRBV5-1 and TRBJ2-5; D unclear. Germline-derived CDR1 and CDR2 are SGHRS and YFSETQ. The CDR3 has 13 residues. Trimming removed 2 bases at V and 5 bases at J, with 10 bases between. The CDR3 DNA sequence: TGCGCCAGCAGCTTCTCCCTCCCGGAGACCCAGTACTTC. Its protein is CASSFSLPETQYF.

In this sample, this clonotype turned up a few times. A read error may account for a junction end that differs from germline. The chain joins TRBV7-7 to TRBJ2-7; 10 bases align to TRBD1. CDR3 length equals 15 residues. In germline, CDR1 is SSHAT, CDR2 FNYEAQ (reference sequence). The CDR3 protein is CASSLGQGLTYEQYF. The CDR3 DNA sequence: TGTGCTAGCAGCTTGGGACAGGGGTTAACCTACGAGCAGTACTTC. Together with reference TRBV7-7 and TRBJ2-7, the CDR3 gives the full variable domain: GAGVSQSPRYKVTKRGQDVTLRCDPISSHATLYWYQQALGQGPEFLTYFNYEAQPDKSGLPSDRFSAERPEGSISTLTIQRTEQRDSAMYRCASSLGQGLTYEQYFGPGTRLTVT.

At least ten counts were recorded for this clonotype. The genes are TRBV19 and TRBJ2-2; D unclear. The CDR3 is 16 residues long. V lost 5 bases and J 5 bases, leaving 18 bases between the germline ends. Germline-derived CDR1 and CDR2 are LNHDA and SQIVND (reference sequence). The CDR3 DNA is TGTGCCAGTAGTGGTTCGTCCAGCAGAATAACCGGGGAGCTGTTTTTT. Its translation is CASSGSSSRITGELFF.

This clonotype was counted ten times or more. This chain connects TRBV29-1 to TRBJ2-3; 7 nucleotides agree with TRBD2. The V segment lost 7 bases and the J segment 3 bases; nucleotides outside the gene matches: 4. The V gene's germline CDR1 is SQVTM and CDR2 ANQGSEA. The CDR3 has 12 amino acids. The CDR3 DNA follows: TGCAGCGCTAGAGCGGGAACAGATACGCAGTATTTT. Protein product: CSARAGTDTQYF.

In this sample, this clonotype turned up many times. The chain carries TRBV19 and TRBJ2-2; 9 bases line up with TRBD1. Per the germline V gene, CDR1 is LNHDA and CDR2 is SQIVND (reference sequence). This CDR3 region has 15 residues. Trimming removed 5 bases from V and 5 bases from J; junction bases left unmatched: 6. The CDR3 here is CASSSGTGYTGELFF. Here the CDR3 DNA reads TGTGCCAGTAGTTCCGGGACAGGGTATACCGGGGAGCTGTTTTTT. The full variable domain, its missing parts supplied by reference TRBV19 and TRBJ2-2, is DGGITQSPKYLFRKEGQNVTLSCEQNLNHDAMYWYRQDPGQGLRLIYYSQIVNDFQKGDIAEGYSVSREKKESFPLTVTSAQKNPTAFYLCASSSGTGYTGELFFGEGSRLTVL.

This rearrangement joins TRBV7-2 to TRBJ2-1; unclear D gene. The CDR3 loop spans 12 amino acids. V lost 1 base to trimming and J lost 13 bases, with 11 bases between them. CDR1 and CDR2 (germline): SGHTA, FQGNSA. The DNA for the CDR3 is TGTGCCAGCAGCTTAGAGGCCCCATTTCAGTTCTTC. This gives the protein CASSLEAPFQFF.

V is TRBV14 and J is TRBJ1-6, with D perhaps matching TRBD1 (5 bases). The V gene lost 4 bases and the J gene lost 0 bases, with 13 bases spanning the gap. The CDR3 sequence is 17 residues long. Germline CDR1 SGHDN, CDR2 FVKESK. In DNA, the CDR3 is TGTGCCAGCAGCCCCGGGGCAGGGAGCTCCTATAATTCACCCCTCCACTTT. Residues: CASSPGAGSSYNSPLHF.

Many counts were recorded for this clonotype. This sequence joins TRBV7-2 and TRBJ1-1; 7 bases are shared with TRBD1. V was pared by 0 bases and J by 10 bases, with 5 bases of the junction left unmatched. The CDR3 sequence is 13 residues long. Germline V gene sequence: CDR1 SGHTA, CDR2 FQGNSA. CDR3 in amino acids: CASSLAGHRGAFF. CDR3 in DNA: TGTGCCAGCAGCTTAGCTGGTCACAGGGGAGCTTTCTTT.

This clonotype was counted between two and nine times. The chain has TRBV5-1 and TRBJ1-1; D is unresolved. This CDR3 has 14 amino acids. Germline lookup yields CDR1 SGHRS and CDR2 YFSETQ. V was shortened by 0 bases and J by 2 bases, with 8 bases between the two germline ends. The CDR3 coding sequence is TGCGCCAGCAGCTTGGCCGCCGCAAACACTGAAGCTTTCTTT. It translates to CASSLAAANTEAFF.

This clonotype was counted ten times or more. The V call is TRBV28, the J call TRBJ1-1; a weak D match, TRBD1 (6 bases). Germline V gives CDR1 MDHEN, CDR2 SYDVKM. V shed 2 bases and J shed 10 bases, with 17 bases lying between them. This CDR3 spans 14 amino acids. CDR3 loop: CASSLGGAGMLAFF. The CDR3 nucleotides are TGTGCCAGCAGTTTAGGGGGGGCAGGGATGTTAGCTTTCTTT.

This clonotype was seen many times. The chain combines TRBV20-1 with TRBJ1-3; D gene unclear. The CDR3 extends over 13 amino acids. With 7 bases removed from V and 0 bases from J, the gap between germline ends came to 10 bases. The germline V gene encodes CDR1 DFQATT and CDR2 SNEGSKA (reference sequence). The CDR3 protein is CSVPSVSGNTIYF. The CDR3 nucleotides are TGCAGTGTCCCTTCTGTCTCTGGAAACACCATATATTTT.

At least ten counts were recorded for this clonotype. The V and J genes are TRBV5-1 and TRBJ2-3; D unclear. Deletions cut 3 bases from V and 0 bases from J, with 14 bases between. This CDR3 spans 16 amino acids. Germline CDR1 SGHRS, CDR2 YFSETQ. CDR3: CASSSPWGPSTDTQYF. CDR3 DNA: TGCGCCAGCAGCTCTCCGTGGGGTCCTAGCACAGATACGCAGTATTTT.

This clonotype was found many times. The rearrangement uses TRBV10-3 and TRBJ2-3, with D possibly TRBD1 on 5 matching bases. V lost 0 bases and J lost 1, with 11 bases in between. From germline, CDR1 is ENHRY and CDR2 SYGVKD. The CDR3 is 16 amino acids. CDR3 protein: CAISESTVGGTDTQYF. CDR3 coding DNA: TGTGCCATCAGTGAGTCGACGGTAGGGGGCACAGATACGCAGTATTTT.

This clonotype was picked up a small number of times. A read error may account for a junction end that differs from germline. The chain is built from TRBV7-7 and TRBJ2-3; D perhaps matches TRBD1 (7 bases). Germline V CDR1 and CDR2: SSHAT, FNYEAQ (reference sequence). This CDR3 contains 13 residues. The CDR3 region is CASSLAGGDTQYF. The CDR3 DNA sequence: TGTGCTAGCAGCTTAGCAGGGGGGGATACGCAGTATTTT.

This chain links TRBV2 with TRBJ2-1; D ambiguous. CDR3 length: 11 amino acids. V was pared by 6 bases and J by 6 bases, with 6 bases between. The germline CDR1 and CDR2 sequences are SNHLY and FYNNEI. DNA of the CDR3: TGTGCCAGCAGGCCGGCCAATGAGCAGTTCTTC. This codes for CASRPANEQFF. The whole variable domain, filled in from reference TRBV2 and TRBJ2-1, reads EPEVTQTPSHQVTQMGQEVILRCVPISNHLYFYWYRQILGQKVEFLVSFYNNEISEKSEIFDDQFSVERPDGSNFTLKIRSTKLEDSAMYFCASRPANEQFFGPGTRLTVL.

This clonotype was observed many times. CDR3 sequence: CASSLGRVYGYTF. For the CDR3, the DNA is TGCGCCAGCAGCTTGGGCAGGGTTTATGGCTACACCTTC. This chain connects TRBV5-1 to TRBJ1-2; weak D call: TRBD1 (5 bases). The CDR3 has 13 residues. The V gene's germline CDR1 is SGHRS and CDR2 YFSETQ. The ends were cut back, 0 bases at V and 5 bases at J, with 8 bases in the middle. The full variable domain, with the rest looked up from reference TRBV5-1 and TRBJ1-2, is KAGVTQTPRYLIKTRGQQVTLSCSPISGHRSVSWYQQTPGQGLQFLFEYFSETQRNKGNFPGRFSGRQFSNSRSEMNVSTLELGDSALYLCASSLGRVYGYTFGSGTRLTVV.

In its sample, this clonotype was seen many times. The V and J genes are TRBV19 and TRBJ2-3; 11 bases match TRBD2. Looked up from germline, CDR1 is LNHDA and CDR2 is SQIVND (reference sequence). This CDR3 contains 16 residues. V lost 5 bases and J lost 5; bases outside the gene matches: 9. CDR3 protein: CASSWTSGPTGDTQYF. The CDR3 DNA reads as TGTGCCAGTAGTTGGACTAGCGGGCCTACGGGAGATACGCAGTATTTT.